These T cell receptor beta chains were read from a single sample in a study of blood T cell repertoires in COVID-19. Profiled with immunoSEQ multiplex PCR; TCRdb holds only in-frame clones, not every one. The data show some 260,000 clones, around nine tenths seen once. The sequencing sample was made of peripheral blood. The receptors here all came from a woman in her thirties or forties who had recovered from COVID-19. CDR3s include the opening cysteine and the closing phenylalanine or tryptophan. D genes are given only for firm matches. A clone size is listed for some rows: how often the clone was seen (once, few, many), or a class if it is expanded.

D	V	size	J	CDR3	DNA
TRBD1	TRBV19	.	TRBJ2-1	CASIQSGTGNYNEQFF	TGTGCCAGTATTCAATCCGGGACAGGGAACTACAATGAGCAGTTCTTC
TRBD1	TRBV4-2	.	TRBJ2-7	CASSQVYGQGDQEQYF	TGTGCCAGCAGCCAAGTATATGGACAGGGAGACCAGGAGCAGTACTTC
TRBD1	TRBV24-1	.	TRBJ2-2	CATSSGQLNTGELFF	TGTGCCACCAGTTCGGGACAGTTGAACACCGGGGAGCTGTTTTTT
.	TRBV7-2	.	TRBJ2-2	CASSLTELYTGELFF	TGTGCCAGCAGCTTAACGGAGTTGTACACCGGGGAGCTGTTTTTT
.	TRBV4-2	.	TRBJ2-5	CASSQEDGGGETQYF	TGTGCCAGCAGCCAAGAGGACGGCGGAGGAGAGACCCAGTACTTC
TRBD1	TRBV28	.	TRBJ2-1	CASSFPGTGGWGEQFF	TGTGCCAGCAGTTTTCCCGGGACAGGGGGCTGGGGTGAGCAGTTCTTC
TRBD1	TRBV18	.	TRBJ1-6	CASSPLPGGDNSPLHF	TGTGCCAGCTCACCGCTGCCAGGGGGAGATAATTCACCCCTCCACTTT
TRBD2	TRBV5-4	.	TRBJ2-7	CASSGGTSGYEQYF	TGTGCCAGCAGCGGAGGGACTAGCGGGTACGAGCAGTACTTC
.	TRBV28	.	TRBJ1-1	CASTLSGFPTTEAFF	TGTGCCAGCACCCTGTCGGGTTTCCCGACCACTGAAGCTTTCTTT
.	TRBV7-9	.	TRBJ2-1	CASSPTRLIENEQFF	TGTGCCAGCAGCCCGACTCGACTGATAGAGAATGAGCAGTTCTTC
.	TRBV4-2	once	TRBJ1-4	CASSQGGGGREKLFF	TGTGCCAGCAGCCAAGGCGGGGGGGGCAGGGAAAAACTGTTTTTT
TRBD2	TRBV19	.	TRBJ2-2	CASSRLAGGLANTGELFF	TGTGCCAGTAGTCGACTAGCGGGAGGCCTCGCGAACACCGGGGAGCTGTTTTTT
TRBD1	TRBV4-2	.	TRBJ2-1	CASSQDYRGHDYNEQFF	TGTGCCAGCAGCCAAGACTACAGGGGGCATGACTACAATGAGCAGTTCTTC
TRBD1	TRBV11-2	.	TRBJ2-1	CASSLDPDRGPISGNEQFF	TGTGCCAGCAGCTTAGATCCCGACAGGGGCCCGATTTCGGGCAATGAGCAGTTCTTC
TRBD1	TRBV30	.	TRBJ1-1	CAWSRDRDTEAFF	TGTGCCTGGAGCCGGGACAGGGACACTGAAGCTTTCTTT
TRBD1	TRBV18	.	TRBJ2-7	CASSSGGTYYEQYF	TGTGCCAGCTCATCAGGGGGCACCTACTACGAGCAGTACTTC
.	TRBV7-2	once	TRBJ1-1	CASSLDLRNTEAFF	TGTGCCAGCAGCTTAGATCTGCGAAACACTGAAGCTTTCTTT
.	TRBV9	.	TRBJ2-7	CASSVGTGHYEQYF	TGTGCCAGCAGCGTAGGGACGGGACACTACGAGCAGTACTTC
TRBD1	TRBV27	.	TRBJ1-2	CASSSRQGQGYGYTF	TGTGCCAGCAGTTCCCGACAGGGGCAGGGCTATGGCTACACCTTC
TRBD1	TRBV18	few	TRBJ1-4	CASSPLDRAEKLFF	TGTGCCAGCTCACCGCTGGACAGGGCGGAAAAACTGTTTTTT
TRBD1	TRBV27	.	TRBJ1-6	CASSKTGTGGRSYNSPLHF	TGTGCCAGCAGTAAAACCGGGACAGGGGGCCGATCCTATAATTCACCCCTCCACTTT
.	TRBV3-1/TRBV3-2	.	TRBJ1-1	CASSRLGGSRTEAFF	TGTGCCAGCAGCCGGCTCGGGGGTTCCCGCACTGAAGCTTTCTTT
.	TRBV5-1	.	TRBJ2-7	CASSALRGGSSYEQYF	TGCGCCAGCAGCGCCCTCCGTGGCGGATCTTCCTACGAGCAGTACTTC
TRBD1	TRBV2	.	TRBJ2-3	CASSEGQATDTQYF	TGTGCCAGCAGTGAGGGACAGGCTACAGATACGCAGTATTTT
.	TRBV21-1	.	TRBJ2-5	CASSKEGRGQETQYF	TGTGCCAGCAGCAAAGAGGGAAGGGGCCAAGAGACCCAGTACTTC
TRBD2	TRBV2	.	TRBJ2-1	CASSPRSGVSYNEQFF	TGTGCCAGCAGTCCCCGGAGCGGGGTCTCCTACAATGAGCAGTTCTTC
.	TRBV5-5	.	TRBJ1-5	CASSLGGPNQPQHF	TGTGCCAGCAGCTTGGGAGGGCCCAATCAGCCCCAGCATTTT
TRBD1	TRBV5-1	.	TRBJ2-3	CASSGEQGEIDTQYF	TGCGCCAGCAGCGGGGAACAGGGGGAAATAGATACGCAGTATTTT
.	TRBV5-5	.	TRBJ2-7	CASRRGSGYSYEQYF	TGTGCCAGCAGGCGAGGGTCTGGGTACTCCTACGAGCAGTACTTC
TRBD1	TRBV28	.	TRBJ2-7	CASRTRDRTYEQYF	TGTGCCAGTAGAACCCGGGACAGGACCTACGAGCAGTACTTC
.	TRBV27	few	TRBJ1-4	CASSSPGDEKLFF	TGTGCCAGCAGTTCTCCAGGGGATGAAAAACTGTTTTTT
TRBD1	TRBV4-3	.	TRBJ1-1	CASSRAVRTGDTEAFF	TGCGCCAGCAGCCGAGCAGTAAGGACAGGGGACACTGAAGCTTTCTTT
TRBD1	TRBV7-8	.	TRBJ2-7	CASSSKGQRSSYEQYF	TGTGCCAGCAGCTCCAAGGGACAGCGGAGCTCCTACGAGCAGTACTTC
TRBD1	TRBV6-4	.	TRBJ1-5	CASSPVDRESQPQHF	TGTGCCAGCAGTCCCGTCGACAGGGAAAGTCAGCCCCAGCATTTT
.	TRBV5-4	.	TRBJ1-2	CASSSQYRDKGYGYTF	TGTGCCAGCAGCTCGCAATACCGGGACAAGGGTTATGGCTACACCTTC
TRBD1	TRBV4-3	.	TRBJ1-4	CASSPGQGPNEKLFF	TGCGCCAGCAGCCCAGGACAGGGGCCTAATGAAAAACTGTTTTTT
TRBD2	TRBV3-1/TRBV3-2	.	TRBJ2-1	CASSGLGLAGGSSYNEQFF	TGTGCCAGCAGCGGGCTGGGACTAGCGGGGGGAAGCTCCTACAATGAGCAGTTCTTC
TRBD2	TRBV2	.	TRBJ2-5	CASRREQGRSETQYF	TGTGCCAGCAGGCGGGAGCAGGGACGATCGGAGACCCAGTACTTC
.	TRBV6-5	.	TRBJ2-5	CASSRSQSQETQYF	TGTGCCAGCAGTCGTTCACAGAGCCAAGAGACCCAGTACTTC
TRBD1	TRBV3-1/TRBV3-2	once	TRBJ1-3	CASSPDRAPGNTIYF	TGTGCCAGCAGCCCCGACAGGGCGCCTGGAAACACCATATATTTT
TRBD1	TRBV19	.	TRBJ2-7	CASSIGVGQGSLNEQYF	TGTGCCAGTAGTATAGGAGTAGGACAGGGGTCGTTGAACGAGCAGTACTTC
TRBD1	TRBV2	once	TRBJ2-4	CASSALQGAGNIQYF	TGTGCCAGCAGTGCTCTACAGGGGGCGGGGAACATTCAGTACTTC
.	TRBV27	.	TRBJ2-3	CASSPRAGYTDTQYF	TGTGCCAGCAGTCCCCGAGCGGGCTACACAGATACGCAGTATTTT
.	TRBV24-1	.	TRBJ2-3	CATSNPTRSYTDTQYF	TGTGCCACCAGTAATCCTACTAGATCATACACAGATACGCAGTATTTT
.	TRBV5-4	.	TRBJ2-7	CASSFGSGGSYEQYF	TGTGCCAGCAGCTTTGGTAGCGGCGGGTCCTACGAGCAGTACTTC
.	TRBV6-6	few	TRBJ1-2	CASSPVEAHGYTF	TGTGCCAGCAGCCCCGTAGAGGCCCATGGCTACACCTTC
.	TRBV11-3	.	TRBJ2-3	CASSVGAGSTDTQYF	TGTGCCAGCAGCGTTGGGGCAGGTAGCACAGATACGCAGTATTTT
.	TRBV7-2	.	TRBJ2-5	CASSTDYSGTQYF	TGTGCCAGCAGCACGGACTACTCGGGGACCCAGTACTTC